The clone carrying this T cell receptor beta chain was observed at least ten times. Its antigen is unidentified. Germline values: CDR1 MNHNS, CDR2 SASEGT. V lost 6 bases to trimming and J lost 3 bases, with 14 bases between them. The CDR3 runs to 14 residues. The source of the sample is a study of CD8 T cells in ankylosing spondylitis. Researchers built TCR beta libraries using quantitative 5'-RACE with molecular barcodes. MiXCR was run by TCRdb on the 5' RACE reads, yielding one entry per CDR3 protein. This sample carries around 770,000 distinct CDR3 sequences, 10% to 15% of them seen once, and the ten largest clones take approximately 0.51%. Study conclusions and caveats: Typical of ankylosing spondylitis blood, it appeared, was a TCR beta motif of eight highly homologous variants. Reported data indicate significant enrichment of disease-linked clones within matched ankylosing spondylitis synovial fluid. Relatively scarce in peripheral blood, disease-linked clones were CD8+.

Sequenced input: blood, either unsorted or a sorted T cell fraction (not recorded which). The chain uses TRBV6-1 and TRBJ1-2, with a tentative D call TRBD1 (5 bases). The TCR comes from a male donor with ankylosing spondylitis. The CDR3 DNA reads TGTGCCAGCAGACACGAGGGACGGGACTATGGCTACACCTTC. Translation: CASRHEGRDYGYTF.